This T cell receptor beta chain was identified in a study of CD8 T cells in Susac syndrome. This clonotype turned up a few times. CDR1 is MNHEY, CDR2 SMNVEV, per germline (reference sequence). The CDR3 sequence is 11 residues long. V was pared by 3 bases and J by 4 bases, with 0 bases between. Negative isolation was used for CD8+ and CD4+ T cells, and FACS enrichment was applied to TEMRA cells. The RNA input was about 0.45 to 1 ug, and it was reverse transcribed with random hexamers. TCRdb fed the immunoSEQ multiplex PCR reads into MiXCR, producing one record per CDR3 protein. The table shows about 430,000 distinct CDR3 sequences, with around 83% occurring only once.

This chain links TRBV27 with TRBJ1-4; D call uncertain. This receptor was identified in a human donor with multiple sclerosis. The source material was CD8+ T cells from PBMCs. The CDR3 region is CASSFNEKLFF. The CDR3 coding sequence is TGTGCCAGCAGTTTTAATGAAAAACTGTTTTTT.